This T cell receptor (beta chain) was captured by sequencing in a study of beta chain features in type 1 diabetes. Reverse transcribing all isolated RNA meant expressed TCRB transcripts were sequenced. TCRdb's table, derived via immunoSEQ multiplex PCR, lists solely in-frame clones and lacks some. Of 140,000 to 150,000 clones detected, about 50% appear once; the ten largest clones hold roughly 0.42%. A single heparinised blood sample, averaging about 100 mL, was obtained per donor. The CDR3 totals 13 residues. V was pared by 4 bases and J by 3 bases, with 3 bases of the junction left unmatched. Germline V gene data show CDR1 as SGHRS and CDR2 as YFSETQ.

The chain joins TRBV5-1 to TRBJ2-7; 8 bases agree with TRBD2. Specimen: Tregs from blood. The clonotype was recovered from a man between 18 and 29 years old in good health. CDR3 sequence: CASSHREGYEQYF. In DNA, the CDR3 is TGCGCCAGCAGCCACCGGGAGGGCTACGAGCAGTACTTC.